This T cell receptor beta chain originates from a study of T-cell memory formation after mild COVID-19. Concerning this clonotype: Its antigen is unidentified.

Sample barcodes and UMIs were carried by the TCR alpha and TCR beta cDNA libraries that 5'RACE generated with constant-segment primers. Using its own MiXCR run on the 5' RACE reads, TCRdb lists one record per CDR3 protein. The table records hundreds of thousands of distinct CDR3 sequences, around 20% of them present only once. The CDR3 is 14 amino acids. CDR1 is KGHDR, CDR2 SFDVKD, per germline. Trimming shortened V by 4 bases and J by 0 bases, and 3 bases separated the two germline ends. Study-level points and caveats: Largely, contracting CD4+ clones fell within CM and EM, and contracting CD8+ clones within EMRA. Clones that contracted from day 15 to 85 were balanced CD4/CD8, while later expanders leaned CD4+. Detection of some responders pre-infection suggested pre-existing cross-reactive memory T cells participated.

The V and J genes are TRBV24-1 and TRBJ2-6; D remains unclear. The specimen sequenced was PBMCs or a T cell subset sorted from them (not recorded which). This sequence originates from an adult woman who had mild COVID-19 (a few samples of this study predate the infection). Cell type and time point are not known. In DNA, the CDR3 is TGTGCCACCAGTGAGGGCTCTGGGGCCAACGTCCTGACTTTC. It yields the protein CATSEGSGANVLTF.